Listed here are 13 T cell receptor beta chains from one sample, sequenced in a study of blood T cell repertoires in COVID-19. The table came from immunoSEQ multiplex PCR; TCRdb's copy has only in-frame clones and leaves some out. This table has fewer than 600,000 clones, roughly 90% appearing once. The specimen sequenced was PBMCs or T cells enriched from blood (not recorded which). Receptor source: a woman in her 40s who had recovered from COVID-19.

On this clone: In the same sample, other DNA sequences code for this CDR3. The chain recombines TRBV5-1 with TRBJ1-1; D remains ambiguous. The V and J ends lost 4 bases and 1 base respectively, with 8 bases between them. The CDR3 consists of 13 residues. From germline, CDR1 is SGHRS and CDR2 YFSETQ. Here the CDR3 reads CASSLEGNTEAFF. CDR3 sequence (DNA): TGCGCCAGCAGCCTTGAGGGGAACACTGAAGCTTTCTTT.

The chain is built from TRBV28 and TRBJ1-2; TRBD1 might be the D (6 bases). This CDR3 spans 14 amino acids. The V gene's germline CDR1 is MDHEN and CDR2 SYDVKM. Trimming left V 3 bases short and J 5 bases short, with 13 bases between. CDR3 sequence (DNA): TGTGCCAGCAGTTTCCTGGGGGCATTTTATGGCTACACCTTC. As protein: CASSFLGAFYGYTF.

This sequence joins TRBV6-5 and TRBJ2-1, with D possibly TRBD2 on 6 matching bases. Germline V gene data show CDR1 as MNHEY and CDR2 as SVGAGI. Between the trimmed V and J ends, which lost 7 bases and 6 bases, there was a span of 13 bases. CDR3 length equals 13 residues. The chain's CDR3 is CASTALRGNEQFF. CDR3 bases: TGTGCCAGCACGGCCCTGCGGGGCAATGAGCAGTTCTTC.

The J gene is TRBJ1-4, the V gene TRBV7-9; D not certain. This CDR3 has 14 residues. CDR1 is SEHNR, CDR2 FQNEAQ, per germline (reference sequence). Trimming took off 6 bases at V and 6 bases at J, with 14 bases between the two ends. CDR3 loop: CASSFRSGDEKLFF. As DNA, the CDR3 is TGTGCCAGCAGTTTTAGATCCGGGGATGAAAAACTGTTTTTT.

The rearrangement joins TRBV18 to TRBJ2-1; D possibly corresponds to TRBD2 (6 bases). Trimming stripped 2 bases from V and 5 bases from J, with 10 bases between. The CDR3 loop spans 14 amino acids. Germline V CDR1 and CDR2: KGHSH, LQKENI. CDR3: CASSPAGIDNEQFF. Here the CDR3 DNA reads TGTGCCAGCTCACCAGCGGGGATAGACAATGAGCAGTTCTTC.

This clone was recorded a few times. The rearrangement uses TRBV3-1 (or the pseudogene TRBV3-2) and TRBJ1-2; unclear D gene. This CDR3 is built from 12 residues. The germline V gene has CDR1 LGHDT and CDR2 YNNKEL (reference sequence). Trimming took 1 base from V and 13 from J, leaving 13 bases between them. The CDR3 nucleotides are TGTGCCAGCAGCCAAGGGCCCGCCGAGGGCACCTTC. Translation gives CASSQGPAEGTF.

The gene calls are TRBV19 and TRBJ1-1, with 8 bases aligning to TRBD1. The CDR3 covers 13 residues. Germline V gene lookup returns CDR1 LNHDA and CDR2 SQIVND (reference sequence). With 10 bases clipped from V and 5 bases from J, the junction kept 9 bases outside the gene matches. The CDR3 loop is CATTRQGWTEAFF. CDR3 DNA sequence: TGTGCCACCACACGACAGGGGTGGACTGAAGCTTTCTTT.

The chain couples TRBV7-9 to TRBJ2-4, with 8 bases lining up with TRBD1. The CDR3 totals 15 residues. J gave up 1 base and V 4 bases, and 3 bases lay outside the gene matches. Germline values: CDR1 SEHNR, CDR2 FQNEAQ (reference sequence). CDR3 loop: CASSSDRDAKNIQYF. In DNA, the CDR3 is TGTGCCAGCAGCTCGGACAGGGACGCCAAAAACATTCAGTACTTC. Based on the CDR3 plus reference TRBV7-9 and TRBJ2-4, the full variable domain is DTGVSQNPRHKITKRGQNVTFRCDPISEHNRLYWYRQTLGQGPEFLTYFQNEAQLEKSRLLSDRFSAERPKGSFSTLEIQRTEQGDSAMYLCASSSDRDAKNIQYFGAGTRLSVL.

The V and J genes are TRBV7-2 and TRBJ2-3; 7 bases are a match to TRBD2. The ends lost 3 bases at V and 6 bases at J; junction bases unmatched: 6. From germline, CDR1 is SGHTA and CDR2 FQGNSA. The CDR3 sequence is 14 residues long. The CDR3 region is CASSFGGREDTQYF. The CDR3 nucleotides read TGTGCCAGCAGCTTCGGTGGGAGGGAGGATACGCAGTATTTT.

Details on this clone: The sample holds other DNA sequences that translate to the same CDR3. This rearrangement joins TRBV6-4 to TRBJ1-1, with unresolved D. Per germline, CDR1 MRHNA and CDR2 SNTAGT. CDR3 length: 14 residues. The V end lost 4 bases, the J end lost 1 base, and 10 bases lay between the germline ends. The CDR3 loop is CASSASPGNTEAFF. The CDR3 nucleotides read TGTGCCAGCAGTGCGAGTCCCGGGAACACTGAAGCTTTCTTT.

The chain couples TRBV3-1 (or the pseudogene TRBV3-2) to TRBJ1-1; D may be TRBD1 (5 bases). The germline gives CDR1 LGHDT, CDR2 YNNKEL (reference sequence). CDR3 length: 15 amino acids. The ends were cut back, 7 bases at V and 1 base at J, with 16 bases in the middle. The CDR3 protein is CASKFGGGGNTEAFF. In DNA, the CDR3 is TGTGCCAGCAAGTTCGGTGGGGGAGGGAACACTGAAGCTTTCTTT.

In its sample, this clone was seen a few times. The chain couples TRBV7-2 to TRBJ2-3; 7 bases fit TRBD1. The CDR3 sequence is 13 residues long. CDR1 is SGHTA and CDR2 is FQGNSA in the germline V gene. V shed 4 bases, J shed 10 bases, and the junction held 8 bases outside the gene matches. The CDR3 sequence is CASSSRGQQAQYF. For the CDR3, the DNA is TGTGCCAGCAGCTCTAGGGGGCAGCAAGCGCAGTATTTT. Full variable domain (rest looked up from reference TRBV7-2 and TRBJ2-3): GAGVSQSPSNKVTEKGKDVELRCDPISGHTALYWYRQSLGQGLEFLIYFQGNSAPDKSGLPSDRFSAERTGGSVSTLTIQRTQQEDSAVYLCASSSRGQQAQYFGPGTRLTVL.

The CDR3 reads CASSPTGQENEKLFF. CDR3 in DNA: TGTGCCAGCTCACCAACTGGACAGGAGAATGAAAAACTGTTTTTT. V is TRBV18 and J is TRBJ1-4; the match to TRBD1 covers 7 bases. V lost 2 bases, J lost 5 bases, and 5 bases stayed unmatched. The CDR3 is 15 amino acids. CDR1 and CDR2 from the germline V gene are KGHSH and LQKENI.